This T cell receptor (beta chain) was sequenced in a study of blood T cell repertoires in COVID-19. This clone showed up just once. Germline CDR1 reads SGDLS; CDR2 reads YYNGEE. CDR3 length equals 15 residues. With 3 bases clipped from V and 4 bases from J, the junction kept 7 bases outside the gene matches. Measured with immunoSEQ multiplex PCR; TCRdb has only the in-frame clones, and not every one. The sample yields over 100,000 clones, roughly 84% seen once. The chain couples TRBV9 to TRBJ1-2, with 9 bases lining up with TRBD1. The source of this sequence is a woman aged 65 to 85 with acute or convalescent COVID-19. The sequenced sample was peripheral blood. DNA for the CDR3: TGTGCCAGCAGCGCGACCGGGACAGGGCCCTATGGCTACACCTTC. This gives the protein CASSATGTGPYGYTF.